Below, 22 T cell receptor beta chains from the same sample are listed, as sequenced in a study of blood T cell repertoires in COVID-19. Assay: immunoSEQ multiplex PCR; the TCRdb copy retains only in-frame clones and omits some. The sample has about 440,000 clones; 90% are singletons. Sample: PBMCs or T cells enriched from blood (not recorded which). The receptors originated from a young man who had recovered from COVID-19.

This sequence joins TRBV12-3 or TRBV12-4 and TRBJ1-1; 7 nucleotides align to TRBD1. Trimming took 7 bases from V and 7 from J; bases not matched to a gene: 3. The CDR3 contains 11 residues. The chain's CDR3 is CASKQGIEAFF. CDR3 nucleotides: TGTGCCAGCAAACAGGGGATTGAAGCTTTCTTT.

With respect to this clone: This sample includes further DNA sequences coding for the same CDR3. The chain employs TRBV15 and TRBJ1-2, with a weak D call TRBD1 (6 bases). The CDR3 is 14 residues long. V was shortened by 3 bases and J by 1 base, with 9 bases between the two germline ends. The germline gives CDR1 LNHNV, CDR2 YYDKDF (reference sequence). This chain's CDR3 is CATSRDRLNYGYTF. CDR3 in DNA: TGTGCCACCAGCAGGGACAGACTTAACTATGGCTACACCTTC.

The chain couples TRBV29-1 to TRBJ1-1; tentatively, D is TRBD1 (5 bases). CDR3 size: 12 residues. Germline values: CDR1 SQVTM, CDR2 ANQGSEA. The V and J ends lost 3 bases and 4 bases respectively, with 9 bases between them. The chain's CDR3 is CSVDRGSTEAFF. CDR3 bases: TGCAGCGTTGATCGGGGGAGCACTGAAGCTTTCTTT.

V and J are TRBV6-5 and TRBJ1-2, with D perhaps matching TRBD1 (5 bases). Germline V lookup: CDR1 MNHEY, CDR2 SVGAGI. The CDR3 has 14 amino acids. Trimming removed 7 bases from V and 2 bases from J, with 14 bases in between. The CDR3 DNA is TGTGCCAGCACCATTGGTCAGGGAAACTATGGCTACACCTTC. As protein: CASTIGQGNYGYTF.

This clone is a singleton in its sample. V is TRBV7-5 and J is TRBJ2-5; whether TRBD2, the table's D call, matches the DNA was not checked. TRBV7-5 constitutes a pseudogene. The CDR3 is made up of 14 amino acids. The CDR3 DNA reads TGTGTCAGAAGGGGAGCTACAGACAAAGAGACCCAGTACTTC. Translated: CVRRGATDKETQYF.

The chain combines TRBV7-8 with TRBJ2-7; a possible D gene is TRBD2 (7 bases). Per germline, CDR1 SGHVS and CDR2 FQNEAQ. The CDR3 runs to 14 residues. V was clipped by 0 bases and J by 2 bases, with 8 bases between them. The CDR3 loop is CASSLAGGAYEQYF. The CDR3 DNA is TGTGCCAGCAGCTTAGCAGGGGGGGCCTACGAGCAGTACTTC. Full variable domain (rest looked up from reference TRBV7-8 and TRBJ2-7): GAGVSQSPRYKVAKRGQDVALRCDPISGHVSLFWYQQALGQGPEFLTYFQNEAQLDKSGLPSDRFFAERPEGSVSTLKIQRTQQEDSAVYLCASSLAGGAYEQYFGPGTRLTVT.

V usage is TRBV3-1 (or the pseudogene TRBV3-2) and J usage is TRBJ2-3; TRBD2 agrees at 7 bases. With V trimmed by 0 bases and J by 5 bases, 5 bases remained unmatched. Germline assignment: CDR1 LGHDT and CDR2 YNNKEL (reference sequence). This CDR3 spans 15 amino acids. The CDR3 loop is CASSQDLGGVDTQYF. DNA of the CDR3: TGTGCCAGCAGCCAAGATTTGGGGGGGGTAGATACGCAGTATTTT.

V and J are TRBV5-1 and TRBJ1-1; perhaps TRBD1 as D (6 bases). V was trimmed by 4 bases and J by 5 bases, leaving 12 bases between them. CDR1 is SGHRS, CDR2 YFSETQ, per germline. The CDR3 spans 13 residues. CDR3 sequence (DNA): TGCGCCAGCAGCCCAGGGCAGGGGACTGAAGCTTTCTTT. It codes for CASSPGQGTEAFF.

V gene TRBV2 combines with J gene TRBJ1-6, with 8 bases aligning to TRBD1. Germline V gene sequence: CDR1 SNHLY, CDR2 FYNNEI. This CDR3 contains 14 residues. V was clipped by 11 bases and J by 10 bases; unmatched bases: 13. CDR3 in DNA: TGTGCCGGAAGGGACAGGACCCCTTCCTCACCCCTCCACTTT. Translation gives CAGRDRTPSSPLHF.

The V call is TRBV3-1 (or the pseudogene TRBV3-2), the J call TRBJ1-1; TRBD1 matches 7 bases. Germline lookup yields CDR1 LGHDT and CDR2 YNNKEL (reference sequence). The junction had 9 bases not matched to a gene; V was cut back by 3 bases and J by 11 bases. The CDR3 is made up of 13 amino acids. The CDR3 nucleotides are TGTGCCAGCAGCCAGATAGGGGGCGTTACCGCTTTCTTT. It codes for CASSQIGGVTAFF.

This clone showed up just a few times. The J gene is TRBJ2-7, the V gene TRBV19, with 8 bases that match TRBD1. Germline V gene lookup returns CDR1 LNHDA and CDR2 SQIVND (reference sequence). There are 14 residues in the CDR3. The J segment lost 2 bases and the V segment lost 8 bases, leaving 8 bases of the junction unmatched. DNA for the CDR3: TGTGCCAGTTCCCCGGACAGGGAGGCCTACGAGCAGTACTTC. Its protein product is CASSPDREAYEQYF. Supplemented by reference TRBV19 and TRBJ2-7, the full variable domain reads DGGITQSPKYLFRKEGQNVTLSCEQNLNHDAMYWYRQDPGQGLRLIYYSQIVNDFQKGDIAEGYSVSREKKESFPLTVTSAQKNPTAFYLCASSPDREAYEQYFGPGTRLTVT.

The genes are TRBV19 and TRBJ2-3; TRBD1 might be the D (5 bases). This CDR3 comprises 15 residues. The V end was cut by 5 bases, the J end by 6 bases, with 18 bases between. The germline V gene encodes CDR1 LNHDA and CDR2 SQIVND (reference sequence). The CDR3 nucleotides are TGTGCCAGTAGTCCCCCAGGGTCGTATGGGGATACGCAGTATTTT. Amino acid sequence: CASSPPGSYGDTQYF.

CDR3 bases: TGCGCCAGCAGTGTGGCAGGGGGCCCCTACAATGAGCAGTTCTTC. It translates to CASSVAGGPYNEQFF. The chain has TRBV5-1 and TRBJ2-1, with 8 bases that match TRBD1. The CDR3 covers 15 residues. Germline lookup yields CDR1 SGHRS and CDR2 YFSETQ. J lost 2 bases, V lost 5 bases, and 6 bases had no gene match. The full variable domain, rest sourced from reference TRBV5-1 and TRBJ2-1, is KAGVTQTPRYLIKTRGQQVTLSCSPISGHRSVSWYQQTPGQGLQFLFEYFSETQRNKGNFPGRFSGRQFSNSRSEMNVSTLELGDSALYLCASSVAGGPYNEQFFGPGTRLTVL.

Turning to this clone: The sample has other DNA sequences that encode this CDR3 too. V and J are TRBV28 and TRBJ1-2; TRBD1 aligns across 9 bases. CDR1 and CDR2 from the germline V gene are MDHEN and SYDVKM. Trimming cost V 2 bases and J 2 bases; bases outside gene matches: 0. The CDR3 is 14 residues long. CDR3 loop: CASSLGTGNYGYTF. The CDR3 DNA sequence: TGTGCCAGCAGTTTAGGGACAGGGAACTATGGCTACACCTTC.

The J gene is TRBJ1-4, the V gene TRBV5-6; the D gene is possibly TRBD1 (5 bases). Between the trimmed V and J ends, which lost 4 bases and 7 bases, there was a span of 17 bases. The CDR3 has 15 residues. The germline gives CDR1 SGHDT, CDR2 YYEEEE. CDR3 protein: CASSPGGGVGEKLFF. CDR3 nucleotide sequence: TGTGCCAGCAGCCCAGGAGGAGGGGTCGGTGAAAAACTGTTTTTT.

This rearrangement joins TRBV4-2 to TRBJ1-4; no definite D call. V lost 0 bases to trimming and J lost 4 bases, with 9 bases between them. The CDR3 totals 15 residues. Germline-derived CDR1 and CDR2 are LGHNA and YNFKEQ. Here the CDR3 reads CASSQEASNNEKLFF. In DNA form, the CDR3 reads TGTGCCAGCAGCCAAGAGGCCAGTAATAATGAAAAACTGTTTTTT.

The V call is TRBV28, the J call TRBJ1-6; no definite D call. Germline assignment: CDR1 MDHEN and CDR2 SYDVKM. CDR3 length equals 14 residues. The V gene lost 5 bases and the J gene lost 8 bases, with 13 bases spanning the gap. This chain's CDR3 is CASSAPQRYSPLHF. The CDR3 nucleotides read TGTGCCAGCAGTGCCCCTCAGAGGTATTCACCCCTCCACTTT.

The V gene is TRBV10-3, the J gene TRBJ1-1; possible D gene TRBD1, 5 bases. The CDR3 sequence is 17 residues long. V shed 0 bases and J shed 1 base, with 15 bases lying between them. CDR1 is ENHRY and CDR2 is SYGVKD in the germline V gene. This chain's CDR3 is CAISESPLGTGNTEAFF. The CDR3 DNA follows: TGTGCCATCAGTGAGTCCCCATTGGGCACAGGGAACACTGAAGCTTTCTTT.

Note on this clone: One junction end does not reproduce the germline sequence, and a read error may be involved. The rearrangement links TRBV3-1 (or the pseudogene TRBV3-2) to TRBJ2-7; 7 positions match TRBD1. The CDR3 spans 14 residues. The germline V gene has CDR1 LGHDT and CDR2 YNNKEL (reference sequence). CDR3 in amino acids: CASSQGGLGPEQYF. The CDR3, as DNA: TGTGCCAGCAGTCAAGGGGGCCTAGGTCCCGAGCAGTACTTC.

CDR3 nucleotide sequence: TGTGCCAGCAGGGGGCCCGTACCTAGCAATCAGCCCCAGCATTTT. Translation gives CASRGPVPSNQPQHF. The chain is built from TRBV28 and TRBJ1-5; TRBD1 might be the D (5 bases). The CDR3 is 15 amino acids. Per germline, CDR1 MDHEN and CDR2 SYDVKM. V lost 6 bases to trimming and J lost 0 bases, with 12 bases between them. The full variable domain, completed using reference TRBV28 and TRBJ1-5, is DVKVTQSSRYLVKRTGEKVFLECVQDMDHENMFWYRQDPGLGLRLIYFSYDVKMKEKGDIPEGYSVSREKKERFSLILESASTNQTSMYLCASRGPVPSNQPQHFGDGTRLSIL.

This clone has just one count. V is TRBV7-2 and J is TRBJ1-6; 10 nucleotides line up with TRBD1. Germline CDR1 and CDR2: SGHTA and FQGNSA. Trimming removed 3 bases from V and 9 bases from J; junction bases left unmatched: 5. This CDR3 region has 15 residues. The CDR3 nucleotides are TGTGCCAGCAGCTTGGGACAGGGGTGGGCTTCACCCCTCCACTTT. This codes for CASSLGQGWASPLHF.

V is TRBV5-1 and J is TRBJ1-4; no definite D call. V dropped 4 bases and J dropped 5 bases, with 12 bases sitting between them. This CDR3 contains 14 residues. CDR1 SGHRS and CDR2 YFSETQ come from the germline V gene. The CDR3 here is CASSRGRQNEKLFF. CDR3 coding DNA: TGCGCCAGCAGCCGTGGCAGGCAGAATGAAAAACTGTTTTTT.